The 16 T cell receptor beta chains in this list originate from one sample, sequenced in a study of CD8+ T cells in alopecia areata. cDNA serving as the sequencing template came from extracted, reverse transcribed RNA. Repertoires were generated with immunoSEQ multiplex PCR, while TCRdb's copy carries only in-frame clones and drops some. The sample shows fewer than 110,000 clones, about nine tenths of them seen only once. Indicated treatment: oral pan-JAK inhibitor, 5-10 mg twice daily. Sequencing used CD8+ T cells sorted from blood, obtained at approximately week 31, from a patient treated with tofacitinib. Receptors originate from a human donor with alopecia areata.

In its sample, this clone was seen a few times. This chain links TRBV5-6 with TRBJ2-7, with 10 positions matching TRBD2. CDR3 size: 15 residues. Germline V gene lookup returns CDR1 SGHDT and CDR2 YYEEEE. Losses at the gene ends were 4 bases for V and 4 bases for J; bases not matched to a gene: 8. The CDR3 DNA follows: TGTGCCAGCAGCGTCGCTAGCGGGGGATCATACGAGCAGTACTTC. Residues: CASSVASGGSYEQYF.

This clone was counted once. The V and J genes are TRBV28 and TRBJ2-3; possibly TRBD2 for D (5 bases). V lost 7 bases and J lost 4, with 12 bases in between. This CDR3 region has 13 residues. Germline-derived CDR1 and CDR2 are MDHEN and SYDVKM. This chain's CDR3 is CASTSRGADTQYF. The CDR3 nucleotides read TGTGCCAGCACCTCACGGGGTGCAGATACGCAGTATTTT.

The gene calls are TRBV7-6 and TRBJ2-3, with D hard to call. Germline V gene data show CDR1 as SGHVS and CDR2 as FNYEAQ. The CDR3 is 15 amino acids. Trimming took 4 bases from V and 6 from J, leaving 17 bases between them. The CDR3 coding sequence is TGTGCCAGCAGCTCCACTTCCGGAGTGAGGGATACGCAGTATTTT. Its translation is CASSSTSGVRDTQYF.

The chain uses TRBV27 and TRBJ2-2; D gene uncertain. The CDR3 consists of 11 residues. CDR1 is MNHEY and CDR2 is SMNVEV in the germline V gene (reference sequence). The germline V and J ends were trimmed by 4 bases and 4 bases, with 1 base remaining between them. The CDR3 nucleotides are TGTGCCAGCAGTTCCACCGGGGAGCTGTTTTTT. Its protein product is CASSSTGELFF.

The CDR3 reads CASSPGLAGESETQYF. The CDR3 bases are TGTGCCAGCAGCCCCGGACTAGCGGGAGAGAGCGAGACCCAGTACTTC. The chain links TRBV28 to TRBJ2-5, with 13 bases that match TRBD2. Trimming took 6 bases from V and 5 from J; bases not matched to a gene: 9. Per germline, CDR1 MDHEN and CDR2 SYDVKM. The CDR3 is 16 residues long.

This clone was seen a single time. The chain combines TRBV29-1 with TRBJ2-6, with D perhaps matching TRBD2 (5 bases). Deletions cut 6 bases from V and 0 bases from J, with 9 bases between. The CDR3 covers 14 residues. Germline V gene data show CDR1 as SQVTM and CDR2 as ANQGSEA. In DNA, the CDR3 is TGCAGCGTAATAGGGAGCTCTGGGGCCAACGTCCTGACTTTC. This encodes CSVIGSSGANVLTF.

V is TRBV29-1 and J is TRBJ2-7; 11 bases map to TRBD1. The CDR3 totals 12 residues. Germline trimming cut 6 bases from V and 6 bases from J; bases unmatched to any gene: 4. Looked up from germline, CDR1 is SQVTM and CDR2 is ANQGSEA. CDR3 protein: CSVEGQGVEQYF. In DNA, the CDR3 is TGCAGCGTAGAGGGACAGGGGGTCGAGCAGTACTTC.

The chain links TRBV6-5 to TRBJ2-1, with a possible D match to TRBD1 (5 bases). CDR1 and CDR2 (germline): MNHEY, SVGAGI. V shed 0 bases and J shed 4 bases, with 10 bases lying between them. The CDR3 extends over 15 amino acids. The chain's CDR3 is CASSYSSQGYNEQFF. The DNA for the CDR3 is TGTGCCAGCAGTTACTCAAGTCAGGGATACAATGAGCAGTTCTTC.

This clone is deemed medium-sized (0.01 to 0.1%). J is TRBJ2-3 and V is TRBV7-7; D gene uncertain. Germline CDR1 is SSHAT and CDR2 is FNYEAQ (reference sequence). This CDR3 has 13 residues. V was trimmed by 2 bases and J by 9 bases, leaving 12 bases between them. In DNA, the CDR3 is TGTGCCAGCAGCTTATACGGCGGTCACACGCAGTATTTT. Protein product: CASSLYGGHTQYF.

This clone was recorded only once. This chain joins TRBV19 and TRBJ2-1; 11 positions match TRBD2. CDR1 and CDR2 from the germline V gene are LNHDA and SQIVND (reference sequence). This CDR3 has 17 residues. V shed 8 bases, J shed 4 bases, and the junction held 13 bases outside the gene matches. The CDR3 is CASAGTSGPGRYNEQFF. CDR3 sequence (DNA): TGTGCCAGTGCCGGGACTAGCGGCCCAGGTAGATACAATGAGCAGTTCTTC.

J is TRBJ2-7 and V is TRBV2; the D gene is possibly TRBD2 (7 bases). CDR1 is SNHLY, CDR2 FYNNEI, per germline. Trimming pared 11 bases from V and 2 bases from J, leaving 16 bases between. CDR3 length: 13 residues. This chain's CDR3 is CAGEGGATYEQYF. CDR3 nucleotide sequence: TGTGCCGGCGAGGGGGGGGCCACCTACGAGCAGTACTTC.

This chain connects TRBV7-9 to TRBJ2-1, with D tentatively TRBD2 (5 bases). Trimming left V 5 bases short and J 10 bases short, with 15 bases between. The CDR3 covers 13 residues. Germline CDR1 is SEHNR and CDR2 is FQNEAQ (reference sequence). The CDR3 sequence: CASSPRLLGEQFF. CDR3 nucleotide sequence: TGTGCCAGCAGCCCCCGACTACTAGGGGAGCAGTTCTTC.

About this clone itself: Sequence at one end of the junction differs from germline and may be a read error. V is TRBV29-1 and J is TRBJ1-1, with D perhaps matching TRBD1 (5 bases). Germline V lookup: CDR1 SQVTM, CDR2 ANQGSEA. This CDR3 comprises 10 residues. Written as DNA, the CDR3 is TGCAGCGTTGAAGATCCAGAGGGGATGTTT. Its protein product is CSVEDPEGMF.

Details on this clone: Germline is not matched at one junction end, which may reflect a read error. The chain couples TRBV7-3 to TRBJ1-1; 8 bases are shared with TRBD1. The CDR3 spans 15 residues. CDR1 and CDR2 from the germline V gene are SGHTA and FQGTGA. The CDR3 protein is CASSLTGGSGTEAFF. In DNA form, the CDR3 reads TGTGCCAGCAGCCTAACAGGGGGGTCTGGCACTGAAGCTTTCTTT. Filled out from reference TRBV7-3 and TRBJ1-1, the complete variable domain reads GAGVSQTPSNKVTEKGKYVELRCDPISGHTALYWYRQSLGQGPEFLIYFQGTGAADDSGLPNDRFFAVRPEGSVSTLKIQRTERGDSAVYLCASSLTGGSGTEAFFGQGTRLTVV.

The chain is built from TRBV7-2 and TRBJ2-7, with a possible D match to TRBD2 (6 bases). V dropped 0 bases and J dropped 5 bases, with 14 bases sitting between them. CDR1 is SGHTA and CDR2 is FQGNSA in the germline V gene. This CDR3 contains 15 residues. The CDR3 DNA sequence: TGTGCCAGCAGCTTAGCGCCGCTAGCGATCCACGAGCAGTACTTC. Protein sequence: CASSLAPLAIHEQYF.

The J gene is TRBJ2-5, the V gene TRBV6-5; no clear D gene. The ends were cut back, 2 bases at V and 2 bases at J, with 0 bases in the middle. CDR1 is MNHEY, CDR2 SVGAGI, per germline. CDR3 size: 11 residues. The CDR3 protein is CASSYQETQYF. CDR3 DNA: TGTGCCAGCAGTTACCAAGAGACCCAGTACTTC.